This T cell receptor (beta chain) originates from a study of blood T cell repertoires in COVID-19. On the study more broadly: There were acute and convalescent COVID-19 samples, and they came from the United States, Italy and Spain.

Authors' analysis steps: Reference gene primer amplification in the assay estimated nucleated cell counts. Produced via immunoSEQ multiplex PCR; TCRdb's table is partial and in-frame only. The D gene and trimming were derived from the DNA, and the V and J assignments and clone size from that table. The table records about 18,000 clones, 90% to 95% of them present only once. Trimming cost V 5 bases and J 1 base, with 14 bases left between them. Looked up from germline, CDR1 is SGHVS and CDR2 is FNYEAQ. CDR3 size: 15 residues. The receptor comes from a human donor in a cohort sampled during active COVID-19. The specimen sequenced was peripheral blood. The rearrangement links TRBV7-6 to TRBJ1-1; D may be TRBD1 (5 bases). CDR3 region: CASSPLGGANTEAFF. The CDR3 DNA sequence: TGTGCCAGCAGCCCGTTAGGAGGGGCGAACACTGAAGCTTTCTTT.